Listed below are T cell receptor beta chains from one sample, sequenced in a study of identical twins. TCRdb analysed the 5' RACE reads with MiXCR anew, one entry per CDR3 protein. In the table there are hundreds of thousands of distinct CDR3 sequences, approximately 21% of which are singletons. These data are also associated with another study on T cells expressing NK-cell markers.

Sequencing was carried out using PBMCs. All receptors come from a woman under 30 in good health. Both conserved end residues are part of each CDR3. Each record gives: J gene, V gene, clone size, D gene, CDR3 DNA, CDR3 protein. D genes are given only for firm matches. Only part of the rows carry a size: once, few, many, or a class if the clone is expanded.

>TRBJ2-2|TRBV5-1|few|NA
TGCGCCAGCAGGGTCCAACTTTCCGGGGAGCTGTTTTTT
CASRVQLSGELFF
>TRBJ2-3|TRBV7-8|many|NA
TGTGCCAGCAGCTTAGCGGGGGTTACTAGCACAGATACGCAGTATTTT
CASSLAGVTSTDTQYF
>TRBJ2-5|TRBV10-3|NA|NA
TGTGCCATCAGTGAATTGGACAAACAAGAGACCCAGTACTTC
CAISELDKQETQYF
>TRBJ1-2|TRBV27|NA|TRBD1
TGTGCCAGCAGCCCTGACAGGGTTTGGGGCTACACCTTC
CASSPDRVWGYTF
>TRBJ2-3|TRBV20-1|many|NA
TGCAGTGCTAGAGACGCGGGCGTGGAAATAGATACGCAGTATTTT
CSARDAGVEIDTQYF
>TRBJ2-5|TRBV11-2|few|TRBD2
TGTGCCAGCAGCGCTGCCCCGGGACTAGCAGTTAAAGAGACCCAGTACTTC
CASSAAPGLAVKETQYF
>TRBJ2-5|TRBV18|NA|TRBD1
TGTGCCAGCTCACCATTGACAGGGTTGCAGGAGACCCAGTACTTC
CASSPLTGLQETQYF
>TRBJ2-1|TRBV6-1|NA|NA
TGTGCCAGCAGTGAAGCGCTGGGTGAGCCGAATGAGCAGTTCTTC
CASSEALGEPNEQFF
>TRBJ2-1|TRBV12-3/TRBV12-4|NA|TRBD2
TGTGCCAGCAGTTTCAGCGGGGTTCGGAATGAGCAGTTCTTC
CASSFSGVRNEQFF
>TRBJ1-6|TRBV18|NA|NA
TGTGCCAGCTCACCAGGGACACAGGTGTCACCCCTCCACTTT
CASSPGTQVSPLHF
>TRBJ2-7|TRBV10-3|NA|NA
TGTGCCATCAGTGGCCGGGACGACGCTTCCGACGAGCAGTACTTC
CAISGRDDASDEQYF
>TRBJ2-1|TRBV20-1|NA|NA
TGCTGTGGGGCCCCAGCACGGGGCTACAATGAGCAGTTCTTC
CCGAPARGYNEQFF
>TRBJ2-7|TRBV20-1|NA|NA
TGCAGTTCCGGAGATGGCATCCGATCCTACGAGCAGTACTTC
CSSGDGIRSYEQYF
>TRBJ2-1|TRBV6-1|NA|NA
TGTGCCAGCAGTCCGACGACCCACTCCTACAATGAGCAGTTCTTC
CASSPTTHSYNEQFF
>TRBJ1-1|TRBV20-1|few|NA
TGCAGTGCTAGAGGAGGGAGGCACACTGAAGCTTTCTTT
CSARGGRHTEAFF
>TRBJ2-1|TRBV20-1|NA|NA
TGCAGTGCTAGACGCCAGACCAATGAGCAGTTCTTC
CSARRQTNEQFF
>TRBJ1-1|TRBV10-1|few|TRBD1
TGCGCCAGCAGGCCCGGGACAGGGGGGAACACTGAAGCTTTCTTT
CASRPGTGGNTEAFF
>TRBJ2-1|TRBV20-1|few|NA
TGCAGTGCGAGGACGGGGCTAGCGTACTACAATGAGCAGTTCTTC
CSARTGLAYYNEQFF
>TRBJ2-1|TRBV5-1|NA|NA
TGCGCCAGCAGCTTGGGCGGCTATGCCAATGAGCAGTTCTTC
CASSLGGYANEQFF